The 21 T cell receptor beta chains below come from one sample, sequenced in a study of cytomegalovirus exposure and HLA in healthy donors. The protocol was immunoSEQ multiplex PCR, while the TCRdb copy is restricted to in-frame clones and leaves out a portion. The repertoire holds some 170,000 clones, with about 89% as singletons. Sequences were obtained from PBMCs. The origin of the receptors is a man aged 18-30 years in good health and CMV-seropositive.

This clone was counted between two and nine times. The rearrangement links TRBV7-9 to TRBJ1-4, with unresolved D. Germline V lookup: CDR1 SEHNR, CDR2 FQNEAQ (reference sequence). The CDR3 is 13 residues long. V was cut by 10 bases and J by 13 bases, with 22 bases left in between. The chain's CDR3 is CATSGTRLIGLFF. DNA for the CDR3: TGTGCCACCAGTGGAACCCGACTTATTGGACTGTTTTTT. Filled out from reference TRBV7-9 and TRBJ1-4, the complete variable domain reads DTGVSQNPRHKITKRGQNVTFRCDPISEHNRLYWYRQTLGQGPEFLTYFQNEAQLEKSRLLSDRFSAERPKGSFSTLEIQRTEQGDSAMYLCATSGTRLIGLFFGSGTQLSVL.

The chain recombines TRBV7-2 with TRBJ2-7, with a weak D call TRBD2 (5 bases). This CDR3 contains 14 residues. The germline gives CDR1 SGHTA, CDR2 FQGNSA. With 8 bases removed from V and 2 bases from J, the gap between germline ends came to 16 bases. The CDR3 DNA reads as TGTGCCAGCGCGAGGTTGGCGGGTCCCTACGAGCAGTACTTC. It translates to CASARLAGPYEQYF.

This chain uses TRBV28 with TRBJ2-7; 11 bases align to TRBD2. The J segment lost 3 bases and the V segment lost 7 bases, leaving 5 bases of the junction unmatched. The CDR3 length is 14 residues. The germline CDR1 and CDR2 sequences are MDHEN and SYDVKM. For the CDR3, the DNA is TGTGCCAGCACGCCTAGCGGGAGGATCTACGAGCAGTACTTC. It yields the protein CASTPSGRIYEQYF.

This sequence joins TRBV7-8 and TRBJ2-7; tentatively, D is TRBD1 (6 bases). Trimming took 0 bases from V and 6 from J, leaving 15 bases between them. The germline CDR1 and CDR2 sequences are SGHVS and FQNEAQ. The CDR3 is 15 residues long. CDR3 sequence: CASSLALGAQGEQYF. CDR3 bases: TGTGCCAGCAGCTTAGCGCTGGGGGCGCAGGGCGAGCAGTACTTC. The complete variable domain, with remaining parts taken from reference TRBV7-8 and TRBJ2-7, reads GAGVSQSPRYKVAKRGQDVALRCDPISGHVSLFWYQQALGQGPEFLTYFQNEAQLDKSGLPSDRFFAERPEGSVSTLKIQRTQQEDSAVYLCASSLALGAQGEQYFGPGTRLTVT.

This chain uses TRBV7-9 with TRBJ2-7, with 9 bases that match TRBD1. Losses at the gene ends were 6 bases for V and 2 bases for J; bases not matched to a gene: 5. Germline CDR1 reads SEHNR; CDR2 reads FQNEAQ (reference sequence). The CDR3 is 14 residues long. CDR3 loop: CASSPGTGPYEQYF. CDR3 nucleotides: TGTGCCAGCAGTCCCGGGACAGGGCCCTACGAGCAGTACTTC. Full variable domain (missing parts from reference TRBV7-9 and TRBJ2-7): DTGVSQNPRHKITKRGQNVTFRCDPISEHNRLYWYRQTLGQGPEFLTYFQNEAQLEKSRLLSDRFSAERPKGSFSTLEIQRTEQGDSAMYLCASSPGTGPYEQYFGPGTRLTVT.

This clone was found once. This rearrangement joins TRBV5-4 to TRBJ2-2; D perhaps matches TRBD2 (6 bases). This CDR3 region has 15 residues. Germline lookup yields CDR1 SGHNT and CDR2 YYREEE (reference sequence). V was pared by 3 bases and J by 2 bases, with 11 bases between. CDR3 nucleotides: TGTGCCAGCAGCTCGGGGGTTTCCAACACCGGGGAGCTGTTTTTT. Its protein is CASSSGVSNTGELFF.

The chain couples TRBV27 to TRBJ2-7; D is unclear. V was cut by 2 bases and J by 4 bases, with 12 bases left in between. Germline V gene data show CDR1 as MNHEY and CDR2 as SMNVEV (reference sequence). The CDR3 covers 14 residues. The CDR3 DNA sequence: TGTGCCAGCAGTTTAGCACTAATTGGGTACGAGCAGTACTTC. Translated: CASSLALIGYEQYF.

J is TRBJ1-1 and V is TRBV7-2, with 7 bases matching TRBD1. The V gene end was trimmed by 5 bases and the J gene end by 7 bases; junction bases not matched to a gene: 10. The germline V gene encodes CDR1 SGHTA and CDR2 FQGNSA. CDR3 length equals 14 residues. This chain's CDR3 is CASSPEGGRNEAFF. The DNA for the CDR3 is TGTGCCAGCAGCCCAGAAGGGGGCCGGAATGAAGCTTTCTTT.

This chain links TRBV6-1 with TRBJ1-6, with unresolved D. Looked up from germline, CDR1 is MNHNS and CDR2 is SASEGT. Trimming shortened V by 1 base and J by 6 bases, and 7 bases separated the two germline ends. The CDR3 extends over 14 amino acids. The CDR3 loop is CASSEESTNSPLHF. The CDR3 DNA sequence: TGTGCCAGCAGTGAAGAGTCTACTAATTCACCCCTCCACTTT.

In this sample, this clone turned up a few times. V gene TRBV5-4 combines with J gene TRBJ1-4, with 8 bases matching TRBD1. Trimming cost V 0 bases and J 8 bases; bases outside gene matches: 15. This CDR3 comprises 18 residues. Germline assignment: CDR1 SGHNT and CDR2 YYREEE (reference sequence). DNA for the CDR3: TGTGCCAGCAGCTTGGGGGGGACAGGCGAATTGGGAGTGGAAAAACTGTTTTTT. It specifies CASSLGGTGELGVEKLFF.

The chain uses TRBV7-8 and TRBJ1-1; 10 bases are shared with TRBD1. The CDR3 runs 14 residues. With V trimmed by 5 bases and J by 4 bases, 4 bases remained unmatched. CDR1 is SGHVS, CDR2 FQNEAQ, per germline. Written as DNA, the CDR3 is TGTGCCAGCAGCCTGGACAGGGGGAGCACTGAAGCTTTCTTT. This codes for CASSLDRGSTEAFF.

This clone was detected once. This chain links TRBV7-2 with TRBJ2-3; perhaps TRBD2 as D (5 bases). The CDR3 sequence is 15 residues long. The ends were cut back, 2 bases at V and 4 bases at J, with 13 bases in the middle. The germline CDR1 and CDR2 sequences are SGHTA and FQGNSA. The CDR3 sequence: CASSLQSEGADTQYF. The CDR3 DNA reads TGTGCCAGCAGCTTACAAAGCGAGGGCGCAGATACGCAGTATTTT.

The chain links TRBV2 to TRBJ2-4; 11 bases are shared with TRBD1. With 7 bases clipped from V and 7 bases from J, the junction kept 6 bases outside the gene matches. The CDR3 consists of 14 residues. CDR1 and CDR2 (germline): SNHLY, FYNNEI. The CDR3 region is CASTLGTGGNIQYF. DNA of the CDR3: TGTGCCAGCACTCTAGGGACAGGGGGGAACATTCAGTACTTC.

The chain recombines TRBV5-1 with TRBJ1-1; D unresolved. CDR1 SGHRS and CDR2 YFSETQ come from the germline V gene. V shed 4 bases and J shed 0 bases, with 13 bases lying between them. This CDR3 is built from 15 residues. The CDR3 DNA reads TGCGCCAGCAGCCCGAGGGATTTCATGAACACTGAAGCTTTCTTT. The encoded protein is CASSPRDFMNTEAFF.

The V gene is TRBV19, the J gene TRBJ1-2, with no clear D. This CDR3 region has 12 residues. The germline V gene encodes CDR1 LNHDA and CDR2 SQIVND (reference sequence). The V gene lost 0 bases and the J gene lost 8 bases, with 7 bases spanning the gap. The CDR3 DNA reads TGTGCCAGTAGTATAGAGGAGGGAGGCTACACCTTC. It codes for CASSIEEGGYTF.

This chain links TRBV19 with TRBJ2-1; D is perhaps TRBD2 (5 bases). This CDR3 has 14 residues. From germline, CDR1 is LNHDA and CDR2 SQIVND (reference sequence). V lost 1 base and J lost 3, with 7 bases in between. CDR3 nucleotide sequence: TGTGCCAGTAGTATAGTCGGGAACTACAATGAGCAGTTCTTC. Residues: CASSIVGNYNEQFF. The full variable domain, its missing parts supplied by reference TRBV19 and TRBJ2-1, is DGGITQSPKYLFRKEGQNVTLSCEQNLNHDAMYWYRQDPGQGLRLIYYSQIVNDFQKGDIAEGYSVSREKKESFPLTVTSAQKNPTAFYLCASSIVGNYNEQFFGPGTRLTVL.

CDR3 DNA: TGTGCCAGCAGCCCGCGGGCGGATCGAGTCGGTGCGAGAGAAAAACTGTTTTTT. Protein sequence: CASSPRADRVGAREKLFF. The V and J genes are TRBV11-2 and TRBJ1-4; D is undetermined. The V and J ends lost 5 bases and 8 bases respectively, with 27 bases between them. The CDR3 length is 18 residues. CDR1 and CDR2 from the germline V gene are SGHAT and FQNNGV.

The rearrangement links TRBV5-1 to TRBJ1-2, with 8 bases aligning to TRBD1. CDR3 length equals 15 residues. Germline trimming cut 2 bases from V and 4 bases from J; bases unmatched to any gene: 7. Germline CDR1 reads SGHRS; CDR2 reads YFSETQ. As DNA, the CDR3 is TGCGCCAGCAGCTTTTGGACAGGGCCGGGCTATGGCTACACCTTC. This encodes CASSFWTGPGYGYTF. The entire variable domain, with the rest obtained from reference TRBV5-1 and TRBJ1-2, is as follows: KAGVTQTPRYLIKTRGQQVTLSCSPISGHRSVSWYQQTPGQGLQFLFEYFSETQRNKGNFPGRFSGRQFSNSRSEMNVSTLELGDSALYLCASSFWTGPGYGYTFGSGTRLTVV.

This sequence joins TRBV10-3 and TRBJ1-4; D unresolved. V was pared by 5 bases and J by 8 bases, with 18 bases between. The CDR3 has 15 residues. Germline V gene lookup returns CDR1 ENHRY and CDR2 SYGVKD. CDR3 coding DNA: TGTGCCATCAGTAATAGCCAGACCGATGGGGAAAAACTGTTTTTT. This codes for CAISNSQTDGEKLFF.

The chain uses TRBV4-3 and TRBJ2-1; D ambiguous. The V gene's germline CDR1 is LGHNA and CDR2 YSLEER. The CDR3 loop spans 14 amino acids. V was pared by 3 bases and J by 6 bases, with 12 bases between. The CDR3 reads CASSHTISGNEQFF. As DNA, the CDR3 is TGCGCCAGCAGCCATACGATATCGGGCAATGAGCAGTTCTTC.

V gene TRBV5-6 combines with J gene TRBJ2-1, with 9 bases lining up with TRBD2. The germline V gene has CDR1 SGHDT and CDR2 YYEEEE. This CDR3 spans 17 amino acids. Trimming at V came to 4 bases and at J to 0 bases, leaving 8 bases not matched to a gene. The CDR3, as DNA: TGTGCCAGCAGCGGTGAGAGCGGGGGGTTCTCCTACAATGAGCAGTTCTTC. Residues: CASSGESGGFSYNEQFF.